This TCR beta chain was documented in a study of blood T cell repertoires in COVID-19. Looking at the study overall: The United States, Italy and Spain supplied acute and convalescent COVID-19 samples.

Original processing notes: Estimation of nucleated cell counts relied on the amplification of reference gene primers. Assay: immunoSEQ multiplex PCR; the TCRdb copy retains only in-frame clones and omits some. V, J and clone size were drawn from that table, and D and trimming were deduced from the DNA. Here the sample spans a few hundred thousand clones, 84% being singletons. Assignments of participants to cohorts depended upon their own reported clinical history. The specimen was PBMCs or T cells enriched from blood (not recorded which). This sequence originates from a woman aged 40 to 49 who had recovered from COVID-19.

CDR3 in amino acids: CASSNDRGPYGYTF. The DNA of the CDR3 is TGTGCCAGCTCAAACGACAGGGGGCCCTATGGCTACACCTTC. The V call is TRBV18, the J call TRBJ1-2; 10 bases agree with TRBD1. The V and J ends lost 5 bases and 4 bases, in that order; junction bases with no gene match: 4. From germline, CDR1 is KGHSH and CDR2 LQKENI. The CDR3 spans 14 residues. Full variable domain (missing parts from reference TRBV18 and TRBJ1-2): NAGVMQNPRHLVRRRGQEARLRCSPMKGHSHVYWYRQLPEEGLKFMVYLQKENIIDESGMPKERFSAEFPKEGPSILRIQQVVRGDSAAYFCASSNDRGPYGYTFGSGTRLTVV.